This T cell receptor (beta chain) was found in a study of regulatory T cells in long-lasting Graves disease. Study results and caveats: Small numbers of samples may have cut accuracy.

Unmatched junction bases numbered 1, after V lost 2 bases and J lost 1 base. Germline-derived CDR1 and CDR2 are SGHRS and YFSETQ. The CDR3 consists of 16 residues. In its sample, this clonotype was seen many times. The antigen is not known. Regarding time point: newly diagnosed GD, antithyroid drugs for less than 3 months. PBMC RNA was the source of the TCR library. Arm-PCR of CDR3 regions with iRepertoire HTBI primers generated TCR beta libraries. A single record per CDR3 protein comes from TCRdb applying MiXCR to the multiplex PCR reads. The profile covers 550,000 to 600,000 distinct CDR3 sequences, with 15% to 20% appearing a single time and 12% taken by the ten largest. The same sample was also used in a study of T cells in Graves' hyperthyroidism and ophthalmopathy. That paper adds: Stable disease denoted Graves' hyperthyroidism without ophthalmopathy progression within 18 months. A 13 V-J signature model discriminated ophthalmopathy versus stable hyperthyroidism. The model forecast ophthalmopathy, anticipating it by a median approximately 6 months before onset.

The rearrangement uses TRBV5-1 and TRBJ2-1; 12 bases agree with TRBD2. This sequence originates from a man between 18 and 35 years old with Graves disease. Sequencing was performed on peripheral blood mononuclear cells (PBMCs), taken at new diagnosis, from a patient treated with antithyroid drugs. The CDR3 DNA follows: TGCGCCAGCAGCTTCCTAGCGGGAGGGTCCTACAATGAGCAGTTCTTC. Translation: CASSFLAGGSYNEQFF.